This TCR beta chain stems from a study of CD4 T cells in relation to SARS-CoV-2 and coronaviruses. Study context: ViraFEST: approximately nine-day antigen culture of PBMCs, then TCR beta CDR3 sequencing. Shared crossreactive spike epitopes were mapped to their HLA restriction. The study, taken as a whole, reports: Each donor contributed either pre-pandemic or post-infection samples, not both.

A remark on this clone: Its target is unknown.

Trimming took 3 bases from V and 1 from J, leaving 6 bases between them. Per germline, CDR1 SEHNR and CDR2 FQNEAQ (reference sequence). The CDR3 has 14 amino acids. Naive and memory CD4+ T cells were cultured with CEF, then survey-sequenced. Assay: immunoSEQ multiplex PCR; the TCRdb copy retains only in-frame clones and omits some. In the table there are about 38,000 clones, around 77% of which are singletons. The source material was memory CD4+ T cells from PBMCs, cultured in vitro. The gene calls are TRBV7-9 and TRBJ2-2; D unclear. This clonotype was sampled from an adult with COVID-19. CDR3 in DNA: TGTGCCAGCAGCTTTAACAGGAACACCGGGGAGCTGTTTTTT. Protein sequence: CASSFNRNTGELFF.